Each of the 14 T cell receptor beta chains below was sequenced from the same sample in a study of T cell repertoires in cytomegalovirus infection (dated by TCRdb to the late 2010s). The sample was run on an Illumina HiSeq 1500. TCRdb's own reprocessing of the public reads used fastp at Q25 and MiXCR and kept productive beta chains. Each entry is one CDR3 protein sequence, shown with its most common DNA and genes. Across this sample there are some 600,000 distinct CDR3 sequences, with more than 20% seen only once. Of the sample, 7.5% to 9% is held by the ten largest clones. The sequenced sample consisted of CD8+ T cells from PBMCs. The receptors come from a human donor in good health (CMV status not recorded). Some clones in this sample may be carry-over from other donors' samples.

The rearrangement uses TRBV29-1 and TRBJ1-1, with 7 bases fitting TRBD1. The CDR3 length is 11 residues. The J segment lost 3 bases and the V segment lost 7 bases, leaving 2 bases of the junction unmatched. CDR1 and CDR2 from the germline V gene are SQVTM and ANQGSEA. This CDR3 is CSDRGYTEAFF. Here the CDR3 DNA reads TGCAGCGACAGGGGATACACTGAAGCTTTCTTT.

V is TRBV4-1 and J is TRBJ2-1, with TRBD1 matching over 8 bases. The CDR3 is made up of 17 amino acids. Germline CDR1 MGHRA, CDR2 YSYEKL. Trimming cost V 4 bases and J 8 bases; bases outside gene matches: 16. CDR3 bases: TGCGCCAGCAGCCGCGTACCCCAAGACAGGGGTAATGATGAGCAGTTCTTC. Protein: CASSRVPQDRGNDEQFF.

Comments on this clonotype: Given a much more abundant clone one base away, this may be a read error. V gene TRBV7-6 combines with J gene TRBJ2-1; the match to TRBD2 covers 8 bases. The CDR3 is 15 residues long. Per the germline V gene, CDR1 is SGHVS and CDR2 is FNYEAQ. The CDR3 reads CVSSPFGRGADEQFF. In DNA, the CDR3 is TGTGTCAGCAGCCCATTCGGGCGGGGGGCTGATGAGCAGTTCTTC.

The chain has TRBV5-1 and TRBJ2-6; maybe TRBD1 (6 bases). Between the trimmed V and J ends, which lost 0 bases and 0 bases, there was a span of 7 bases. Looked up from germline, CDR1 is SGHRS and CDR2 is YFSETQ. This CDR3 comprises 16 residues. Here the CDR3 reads CASSLDRDSGANVLTF. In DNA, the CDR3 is TGCGCCAGCAGCTTGGACAGGGACTCTGGGGCCAACGTCCTGACTTTC.

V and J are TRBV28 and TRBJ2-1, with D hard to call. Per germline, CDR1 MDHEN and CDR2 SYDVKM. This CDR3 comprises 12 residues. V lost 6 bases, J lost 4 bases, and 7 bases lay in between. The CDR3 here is CASRVGYNEQFF. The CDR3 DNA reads TGTGCCAGCAGGGTGGGGTACAATGAGCAGTTCTTC.

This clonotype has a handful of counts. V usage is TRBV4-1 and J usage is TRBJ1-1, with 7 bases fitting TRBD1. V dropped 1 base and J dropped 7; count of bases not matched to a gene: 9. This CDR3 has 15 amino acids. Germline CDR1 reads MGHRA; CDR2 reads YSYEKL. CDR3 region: CASSQGFGTALEAFF. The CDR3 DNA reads TGCGCCAGCAGCCAAGGTTTCGGGACAGCTCTTGAAGCTTTCTTT.

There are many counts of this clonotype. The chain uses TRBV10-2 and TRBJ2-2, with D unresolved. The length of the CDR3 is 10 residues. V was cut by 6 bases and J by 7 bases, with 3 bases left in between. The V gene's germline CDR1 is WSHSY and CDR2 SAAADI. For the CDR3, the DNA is TGCGCCAGCAGAGACGGGGAGCTGTTTTTT. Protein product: CASRDGELFF.

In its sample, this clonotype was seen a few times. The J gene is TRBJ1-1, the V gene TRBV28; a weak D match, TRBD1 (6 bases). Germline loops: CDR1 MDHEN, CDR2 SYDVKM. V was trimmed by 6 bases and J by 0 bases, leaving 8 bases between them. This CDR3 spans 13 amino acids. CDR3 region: CASRRDMNTEAFF. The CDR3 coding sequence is TGTGCCAGCAGACGGGACATGAACACTGAAGCTTTCTTT.

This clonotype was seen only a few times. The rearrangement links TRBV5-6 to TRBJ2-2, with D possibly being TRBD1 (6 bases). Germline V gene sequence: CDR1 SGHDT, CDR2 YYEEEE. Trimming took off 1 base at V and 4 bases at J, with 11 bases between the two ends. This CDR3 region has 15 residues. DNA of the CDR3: TGTGCCAGCAGCTTGAGGGGGTATCTCACCGGGGAGCTGTTTTTT. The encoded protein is CASSLRGYLTGELFF. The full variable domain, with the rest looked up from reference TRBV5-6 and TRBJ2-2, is DAGVTQSPTHLIKTRGQQVTLRCSPKSGHDTVSWYQQALGQGPQFIFQYYEEEERQRGNFPDRFSGHQFPNYSSELNVNALLLGDSALYLCASSLRGYLTGELFFGEGSRLTVL.

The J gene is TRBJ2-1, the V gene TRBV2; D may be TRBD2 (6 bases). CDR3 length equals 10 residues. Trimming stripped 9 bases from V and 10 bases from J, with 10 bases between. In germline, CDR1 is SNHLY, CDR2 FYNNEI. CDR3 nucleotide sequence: TGTGCCAGTCGGGGGTGGGAGCAGTTCTTC. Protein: CASRGWEQFF.

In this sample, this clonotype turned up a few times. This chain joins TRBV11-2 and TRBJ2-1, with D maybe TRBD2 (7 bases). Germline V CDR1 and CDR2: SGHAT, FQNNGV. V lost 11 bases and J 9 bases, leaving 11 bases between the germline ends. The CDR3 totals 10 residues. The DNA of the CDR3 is TGTGCCGGCGCGGGGGCTGAGCAGTTCTTC. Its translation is CAGAGAEQFF. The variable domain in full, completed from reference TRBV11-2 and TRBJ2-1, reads EAGVAQSPRYKIIEKRQSVAFWCNPISGHATLYWYQQILGQGPKLLIQFQNNGVVDDSQLPKDRFSAERLKGVDSTLKIQPAKLEDSAVYLCAGAGAEQFFGPGTRLTVL.

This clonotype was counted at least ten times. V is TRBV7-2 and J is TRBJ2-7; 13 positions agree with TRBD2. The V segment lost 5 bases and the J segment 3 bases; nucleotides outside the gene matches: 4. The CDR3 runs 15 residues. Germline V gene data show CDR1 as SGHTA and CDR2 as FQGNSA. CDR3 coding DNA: TGTGCCAGCAGCCGGGGACTAGCGGGGTACTACGAGCAGTACGTC. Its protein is CASSRGLAGYYEQYV.

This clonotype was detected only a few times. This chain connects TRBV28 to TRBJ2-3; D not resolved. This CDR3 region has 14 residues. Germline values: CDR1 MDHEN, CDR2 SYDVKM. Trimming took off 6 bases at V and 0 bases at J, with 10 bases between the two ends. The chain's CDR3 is CASSPVRSTDTQYF. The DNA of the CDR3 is TGTGCCAGCAGCCCGGTGAGGAGCACAGATACGCAGTATTTT.

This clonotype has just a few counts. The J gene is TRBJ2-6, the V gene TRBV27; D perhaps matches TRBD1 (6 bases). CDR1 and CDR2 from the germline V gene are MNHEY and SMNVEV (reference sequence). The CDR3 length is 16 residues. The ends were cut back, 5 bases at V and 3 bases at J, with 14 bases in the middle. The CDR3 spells CASSPSAGDGANVLTF. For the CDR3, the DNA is TGTGCCAGCAGTCCCTCGGCAGGGGATGGGGCCAACGTCCTGACTTTC. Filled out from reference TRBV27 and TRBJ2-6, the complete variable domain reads EAQVTQNPRYLITVTGKKLTVTCSQNMNHEYMSWYRQDPGLGLRQIYYSMNVEVTDKGDVPEGYKVSRKEKRNFPLILESPSPNQTSLYFCASSPSAGDGANVLTFGAGSRLTVL.